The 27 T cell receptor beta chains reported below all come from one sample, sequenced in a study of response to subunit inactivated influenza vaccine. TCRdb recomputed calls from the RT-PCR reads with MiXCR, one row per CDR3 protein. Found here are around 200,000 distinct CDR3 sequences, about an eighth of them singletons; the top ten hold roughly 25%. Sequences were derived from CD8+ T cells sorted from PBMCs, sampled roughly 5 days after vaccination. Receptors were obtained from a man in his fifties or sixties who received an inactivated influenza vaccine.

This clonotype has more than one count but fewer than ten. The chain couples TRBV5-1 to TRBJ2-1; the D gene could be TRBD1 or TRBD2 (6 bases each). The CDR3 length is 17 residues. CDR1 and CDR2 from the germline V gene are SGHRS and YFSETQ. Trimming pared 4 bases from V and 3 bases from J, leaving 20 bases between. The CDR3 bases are TGCGCCAGCAGCCCCGAGGGGTTGGGGGGCATCTACAATGAGCAGTTCTTC. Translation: CASSPEGLGGIYNEQFF.

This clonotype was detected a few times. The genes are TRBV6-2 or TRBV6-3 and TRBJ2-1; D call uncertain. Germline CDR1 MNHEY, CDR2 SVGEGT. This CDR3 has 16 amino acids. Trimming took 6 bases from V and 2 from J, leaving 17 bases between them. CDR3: CASRPLISQTYNEQFF. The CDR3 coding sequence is TGTGCCAGCAGACCCCTAATTAGCCAAACCTACAATGAGCAGTTCTTC.

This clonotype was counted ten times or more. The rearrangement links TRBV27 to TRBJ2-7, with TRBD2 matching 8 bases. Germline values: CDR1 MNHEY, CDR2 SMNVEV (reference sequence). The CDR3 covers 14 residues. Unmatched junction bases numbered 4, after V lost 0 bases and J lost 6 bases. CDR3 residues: CASSLSREGLEQYF. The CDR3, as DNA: TGTGCCAGCAGTTTATCTCGGGAGGGCCTCGAGCAGTACTTC.

Written as DNA, the CDR3 is TGCGCCAGCAGCCTCACCGGAGTACAGGGGAGTACCTACGAGCAGTACTTC. This encodes CASSLTGVQGSTYEQYF. The chain carries TRBV4-1 and TRBJ2-7, with 7 bases identical to TRBD1. Trimming cost V 4 bases and J 2 bases; bases outside gene matches: 14. The CDR3 has 17 amino acids. CDR1 and CDR2 from the germline V gene are MGHRA and YSYEKL.

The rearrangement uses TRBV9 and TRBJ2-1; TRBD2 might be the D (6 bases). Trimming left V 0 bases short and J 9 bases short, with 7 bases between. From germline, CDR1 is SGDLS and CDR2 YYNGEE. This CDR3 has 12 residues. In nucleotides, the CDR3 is TGTGCCAGCAGCGTAGTGGGAGGTGAGCAGTTCTTC. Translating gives CASSVVGGEQFF.

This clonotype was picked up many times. CDR3 in amino acids: CASSWTDSNQPQHF. DNA for the CDR3: TGTGCCAGCAGTTGGACAGATAGCAATCAGCCCCAGCATTTT. J is TRBJ1-5 and V is TRBV28; D might be TRBD1 (6 bases). Trimming removed 4 bases at V and 0 bases at J, with 7 bases between. The length of the CDR3 is 14 residues. Germline values: CDR1 MDHEN, CDR2 SYDVKM.

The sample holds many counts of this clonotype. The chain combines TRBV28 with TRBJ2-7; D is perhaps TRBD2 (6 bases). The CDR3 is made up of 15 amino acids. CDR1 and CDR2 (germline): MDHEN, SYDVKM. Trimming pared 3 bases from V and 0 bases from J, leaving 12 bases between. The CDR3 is CASSLHGSHSYEQYF. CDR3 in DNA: TGTGCCAGCAGTTTGCACGGGAGTCACTCCTACGAGCAGTACTTC.

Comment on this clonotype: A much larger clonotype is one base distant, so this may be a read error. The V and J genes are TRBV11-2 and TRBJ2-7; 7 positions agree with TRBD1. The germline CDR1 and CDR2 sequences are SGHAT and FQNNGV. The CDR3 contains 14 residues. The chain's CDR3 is CASSLARGLYEHYF. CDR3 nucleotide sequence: TGTGCCAGCAGCTTAGCAAGGGGGCTGTACGAGCACTACTTC.

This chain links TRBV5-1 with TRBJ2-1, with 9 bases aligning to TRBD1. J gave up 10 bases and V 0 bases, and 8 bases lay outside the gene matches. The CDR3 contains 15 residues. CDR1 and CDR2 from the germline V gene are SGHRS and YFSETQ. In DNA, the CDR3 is TGCGCCAGCAGCTTGGCTCCGGGACAGGGATACGAGCAGTTCTTC. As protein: CASSLAPGQGYEQFF.

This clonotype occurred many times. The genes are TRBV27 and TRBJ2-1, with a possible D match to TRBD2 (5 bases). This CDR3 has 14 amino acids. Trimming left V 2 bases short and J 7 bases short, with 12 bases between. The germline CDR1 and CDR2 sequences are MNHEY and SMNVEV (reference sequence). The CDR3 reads CASSLGGGWNEQFF. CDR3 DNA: TGTGCCAGCAGTTTAGGCGGCGGGTGGAATGAGCAGTTCTTC.

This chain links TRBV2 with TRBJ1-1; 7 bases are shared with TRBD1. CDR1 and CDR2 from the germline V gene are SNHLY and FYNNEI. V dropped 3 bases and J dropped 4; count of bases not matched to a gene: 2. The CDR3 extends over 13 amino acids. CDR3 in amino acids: CASSERGLTEAFF. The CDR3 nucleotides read TGTGCCAGCAGTGAGAGGGGGCTCACTGAAGCTTTCTTT.

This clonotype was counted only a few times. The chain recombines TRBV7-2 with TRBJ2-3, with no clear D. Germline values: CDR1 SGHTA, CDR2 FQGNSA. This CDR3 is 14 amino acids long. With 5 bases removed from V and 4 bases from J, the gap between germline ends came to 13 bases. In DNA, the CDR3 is TGTGCCAGCAGCCCCGACCCGGCAGCAGATACGCAGTATTTT. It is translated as CASSPDPAADTQYF.

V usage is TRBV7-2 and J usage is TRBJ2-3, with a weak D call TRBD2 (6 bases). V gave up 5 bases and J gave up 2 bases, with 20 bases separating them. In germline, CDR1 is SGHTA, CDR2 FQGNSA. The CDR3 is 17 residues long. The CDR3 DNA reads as TGTGCCAGCAGCCCTAAGGTGACTAGTAGGTACACAGATACGCAGTATTTT. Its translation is CASSPKVTSRYTDTQYF.

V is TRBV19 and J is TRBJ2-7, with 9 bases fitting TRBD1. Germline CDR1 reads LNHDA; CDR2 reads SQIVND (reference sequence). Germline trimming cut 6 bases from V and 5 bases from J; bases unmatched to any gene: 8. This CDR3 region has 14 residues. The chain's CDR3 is CASSLGDRANEQYF. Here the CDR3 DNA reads TGTGCCAGTAGCCTGGGGGACAGGGCCAACGAGCAGTACTTC.

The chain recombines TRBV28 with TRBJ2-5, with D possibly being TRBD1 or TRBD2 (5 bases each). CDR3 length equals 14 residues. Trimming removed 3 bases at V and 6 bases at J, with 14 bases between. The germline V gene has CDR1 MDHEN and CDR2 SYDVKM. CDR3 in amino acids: CASSFGGGGKTQYF. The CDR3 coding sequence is TGTGCCAGCAGTTTCGGTGGGGGTGGAAAGACCCAGTACTTC.

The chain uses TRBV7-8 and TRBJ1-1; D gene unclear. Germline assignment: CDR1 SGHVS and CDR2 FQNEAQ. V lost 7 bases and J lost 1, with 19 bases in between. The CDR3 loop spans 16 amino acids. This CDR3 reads CASIPGAGLGNTEAFF. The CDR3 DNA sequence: TGTGCCAGCATCCCTGGCGCGGGGTTAGGGAACACTGAAGCTTTCTTT.

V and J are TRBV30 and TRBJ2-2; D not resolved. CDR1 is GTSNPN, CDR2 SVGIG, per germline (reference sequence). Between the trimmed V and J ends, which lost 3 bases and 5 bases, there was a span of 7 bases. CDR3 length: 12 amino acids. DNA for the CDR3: TGTGCCTGGAGCGAAATTACCGGGGAGCTGTTTTTT. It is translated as CAWSEITGELFF.

In DNA, the CDR3 is TGCGCCAGCAGCCGGGACAGGGGGCAGGATGAAGCTTTCTTT. It specifies CASSRDRGQDEAFF. This chain links TRBV4-3 with TRBJ1-1; TRBD1 matches 12 bases. The CDR3 runs 14 residues. Germline V CDR1 and CDR2: LGHNA, YSLEER. V was clipped by 4 bases and J by 7 bases; unmatched bases: 4.

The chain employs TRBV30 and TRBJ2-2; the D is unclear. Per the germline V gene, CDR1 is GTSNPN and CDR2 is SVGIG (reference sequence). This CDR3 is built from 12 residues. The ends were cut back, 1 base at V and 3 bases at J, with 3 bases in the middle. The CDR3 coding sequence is TGTGCCTGGAGTGAGTACACCGGGGAGCTGTTTTTT. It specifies CAWSEYTGELFF.

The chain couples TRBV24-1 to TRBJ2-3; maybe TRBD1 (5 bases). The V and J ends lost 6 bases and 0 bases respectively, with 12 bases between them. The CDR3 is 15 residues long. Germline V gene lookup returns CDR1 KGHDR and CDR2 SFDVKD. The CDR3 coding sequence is TGTGCCACCAGTCATCAGGGAACTAGCACAGATACGCAGTATTTT. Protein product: CATSHQGTSTDTQYF.

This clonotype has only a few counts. CDR3 protein: CASSGGGGNSNQPQHF. The CDR3, as DNA: TGTGCCAGCAGCGGCGGGGGAGGGAATAGCAATCAGCCCCAGCATTTT. The rearrangement joins TRBV6-1 to TRBJ1-5; a possible D gene is TRBD1 (5 bases). Germline loops: CDR1 MNHNS, CDR2 SASEGT. Trimming removed 6 bases from V and 0 bases from J, with 15 bases in between. The CDR3 runs to 16 residues.

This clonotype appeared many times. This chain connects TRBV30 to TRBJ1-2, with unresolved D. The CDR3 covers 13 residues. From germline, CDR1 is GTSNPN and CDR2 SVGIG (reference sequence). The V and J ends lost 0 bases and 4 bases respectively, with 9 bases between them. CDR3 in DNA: TGTGCCTGGAGTGTAGGTGGGATCTATGGCTACACCTTC. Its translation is CAWSVGGIYGYTF.

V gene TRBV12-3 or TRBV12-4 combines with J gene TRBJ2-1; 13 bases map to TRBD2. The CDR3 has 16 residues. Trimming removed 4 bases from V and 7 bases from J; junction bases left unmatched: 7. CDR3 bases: TGTGCCAGCAGTTCTTTGACTAGCGGGGGGCTTAATGAGCAGTTCTTC. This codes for CASSSLTSGGLNEQFF.

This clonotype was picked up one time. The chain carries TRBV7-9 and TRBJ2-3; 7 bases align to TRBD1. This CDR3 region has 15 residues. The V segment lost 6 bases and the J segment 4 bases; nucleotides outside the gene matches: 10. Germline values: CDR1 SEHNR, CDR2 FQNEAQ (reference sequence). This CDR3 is CASSSKAGGADTQYF. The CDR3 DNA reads TGTGCCAGCAGTTCCAAGGCAGGGGGAGCAGATACGCAGTATTTT.

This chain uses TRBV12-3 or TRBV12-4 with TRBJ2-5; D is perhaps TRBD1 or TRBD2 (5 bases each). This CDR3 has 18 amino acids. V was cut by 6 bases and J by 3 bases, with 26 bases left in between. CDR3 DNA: TGTGCCAGCAGCCTTGAGAGGGGATTCCCCATACCGAAAGAGACCCAGTACTTC. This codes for CASSLERGFPIPKETQYF.

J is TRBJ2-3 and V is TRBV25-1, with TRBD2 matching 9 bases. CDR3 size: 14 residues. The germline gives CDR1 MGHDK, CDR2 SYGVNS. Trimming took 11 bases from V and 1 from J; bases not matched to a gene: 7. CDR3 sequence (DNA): TGTGCCTCTCCCCGACTAGCGGGCACAGATACGCAGTATTTT. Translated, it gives CASPRLAGTDTQYF.

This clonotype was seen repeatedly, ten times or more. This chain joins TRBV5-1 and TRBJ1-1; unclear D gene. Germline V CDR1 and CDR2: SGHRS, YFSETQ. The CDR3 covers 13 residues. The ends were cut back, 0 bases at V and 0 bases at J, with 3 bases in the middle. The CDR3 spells CASSLEVNTEAFF. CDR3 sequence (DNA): TGCGCCAGCAGCTTGGAGGTGAACACTGAAGCTTTCTTT.